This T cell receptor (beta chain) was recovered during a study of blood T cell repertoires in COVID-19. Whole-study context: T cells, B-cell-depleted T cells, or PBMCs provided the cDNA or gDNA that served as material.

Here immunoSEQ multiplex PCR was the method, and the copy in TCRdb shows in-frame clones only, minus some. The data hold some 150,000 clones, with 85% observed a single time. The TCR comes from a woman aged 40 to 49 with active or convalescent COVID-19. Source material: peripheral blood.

This chain's CDR3 is CASSYGLVELNTEAFF. In nucleotides, the CDR3 is TGTGCCAGCAGTTACGGACTGGTGGAGCTGAACACTGAAGCTTTCTTT. This sequence joins TRBV6-5 and TRBJ1-1; D not resolved. The CDR3 has 16 amino acids. The germline gives CDR1 MNHEY, CDR2 SVGAGI. Trimming took 2 bases from V and 0 from J, leaving 13 bases between them.